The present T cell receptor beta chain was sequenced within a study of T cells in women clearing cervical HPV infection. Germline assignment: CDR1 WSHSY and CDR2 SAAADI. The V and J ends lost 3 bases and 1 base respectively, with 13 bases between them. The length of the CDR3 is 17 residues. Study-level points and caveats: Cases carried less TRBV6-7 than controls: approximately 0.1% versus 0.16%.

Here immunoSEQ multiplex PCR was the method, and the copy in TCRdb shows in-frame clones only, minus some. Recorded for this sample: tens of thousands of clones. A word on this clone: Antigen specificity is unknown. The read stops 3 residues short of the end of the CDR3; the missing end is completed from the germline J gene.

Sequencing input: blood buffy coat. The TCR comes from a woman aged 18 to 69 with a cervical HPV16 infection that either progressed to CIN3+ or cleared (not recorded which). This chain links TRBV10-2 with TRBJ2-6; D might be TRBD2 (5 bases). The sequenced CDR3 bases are TGCGCCAGCAGTGACGGTATACTAGGTTCTGGGGCCAACGTC. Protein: CASSDGILGSGANV. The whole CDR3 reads CASSDGILGSGANVLTF.